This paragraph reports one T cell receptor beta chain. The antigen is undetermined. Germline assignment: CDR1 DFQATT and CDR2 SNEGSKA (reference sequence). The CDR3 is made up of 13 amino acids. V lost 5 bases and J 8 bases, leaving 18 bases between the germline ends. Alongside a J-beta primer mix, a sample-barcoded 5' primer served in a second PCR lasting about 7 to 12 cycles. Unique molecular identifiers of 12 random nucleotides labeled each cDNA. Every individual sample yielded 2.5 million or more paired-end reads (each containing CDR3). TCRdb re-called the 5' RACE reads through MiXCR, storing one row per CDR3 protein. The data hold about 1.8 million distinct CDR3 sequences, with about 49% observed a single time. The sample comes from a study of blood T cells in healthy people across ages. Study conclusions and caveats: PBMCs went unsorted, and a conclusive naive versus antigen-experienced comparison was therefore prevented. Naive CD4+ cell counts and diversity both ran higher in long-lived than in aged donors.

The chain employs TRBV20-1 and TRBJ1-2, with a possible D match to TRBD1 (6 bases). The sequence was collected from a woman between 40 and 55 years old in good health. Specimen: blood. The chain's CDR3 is CSAGIQGLEGYTF. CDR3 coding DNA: TGCAGTGCTGGGATACAGGGCCTGGAGGGCTACACCTTC.